This T cell receptor (beta chain) appears in the sequencing data of a study of T cells after yellow fever vaccination. With regard to this clonotype: Antigen: not known.

This CDR3 spans 13 amino acids. With 8 bases removed from V and 0 bases from J, the gap between germline ends came to 10 bases. Germline V gene sequence: CDR1 MDHEN, CDR2 SYDVKM. Study-wide results and caveats: FACS-sorted repertoires could contain abundant clonotypes contaminating from the bulk population. It was a weaker secondary response, yet one that peaked faster, at day 5 versus 15. Most clones from primary vaccination were detected again post-booster (just under 97% CD4, roughly 85% CD8).

TCRdb independently ran MiXCR on the 5' RACE reads; one entry per CDR3 protein. This table holds 170,000 or so distinct CDR3 sequences, about 6% found once. The J gene is TRBJ1-1, the V gene TRBV28, with D hard to call. This specimen was CD4+ T cells sorted from PBMCs, taken on the day of the first yellow fever vaccination. The receptor was derived from a man aged 18 to 30 who received the YFV17D yellow fever vaccine. The CDR3 DNA reads as TGTGCCAGCCCGAGTAGACTGAACACTGAAGCTTTCTTT. Protein product: CASPSRLNTEAFF.